This note documents a single T cell receptor (beta chain) sequence. What this receptor recognizes is not known. The record has no base qualities; no much larger clone is one base away. At study entry, a tuberculin skin test and the QuantiFERON-TB GOLD In-Tube IGRA were used to screen adolescents for latent tuberculosis infection. Unsorted cryopreserved PBMC were immunosequenced, covering on average about 96,000 T cells per clinical donor. Eleven high schools in the Worcester region of the Western Cape, South Africa, served as enrollment sites for adolescents aged 12 to 18 years. About 10 M. tuberculosis-infected adolescents and about 10 uninfected adolescents were selected, with the two groups matched for age and sex. Adolescent PBMC were isolated from freshly drawn heparinized blood by density centrifugation and cryopreserved. The cysteine opens and the phenylalanine closes a CDR3 of 16 amino acids. The retained sequence is limited to the CDR3, 48 bases, with the frame set at the first base. V gives up 3 bases and J gives up 0 bases, and the segment between their germline ends measures 12 bases. From a lookup of the germline V gene, CDR1 and CDR2 are MNHNS and SASEGT.

The sample comes from a study of T cells in tuberculosis (dated by TCRdb to 2016 to 2018). For the study in its entirety: In the study, CD1B tetramers and high-throughput TCR immunosequencing were combined to characterize T cells specific for the mycobacterial lipid antigen glucose monomycolate (GMM). A South African clinical cohort compared IGRA-negative adolescents, IGRA-positive adolescents with latent tuberculosis and adults with active tuberculosis, over eight per group.

TCR libraries were generated with the immunoSEQ multiplex PCR assay, using TCR-beta and/or TCR-alpha/delta assays for each sample. The amplified TCR libraries were sequenced on the Illumina high-throughput platform. For the original study's pipeline: Clustering and dimensionality reduction relied on pairwise TCRdist distances among GMM-specific receptors from T cells that were either sorted ex vivo or expanded in vitro. Each clinical repertoire received a mean NN-distance score, defined as the average TCRdist to the nearest 10% of tetramer-positive reference sequences. GEM TCR motif frequency was calculated as the fraction of unique TCRs that matched known GEM sequences in V/J usage and CDR3 length. Linear discriminant analysis with leave-one-out cross-validation, implemented in scikit-learn, was used to classify active tuberculosis. Imported from immuneACCESS, the table was reduced by TCRdb to in-frame sequences with V and J called. These copies leave out some clones; in studies compared against another copy, an unresolved V gene accounts for under half, and the cause of the remainder is not known. V, J and clone size derive from that table, while D and trimming were established from the DNA sequence. The sample records over 20,000 clones, 97% of which are singletons. The ten largest make up roughly 6% of the sample.

What the study reported, not specific to this receptor: Which clinical samples got chosen depended on the availability of cryopreserved specimens, and the active tuberculosis cases were adults, whereas the controls were adolescents. Compared with IGRA-negative controls, TCR-alpha repertoires from active tuberculosis had smaller mean NN-distances to GMM-specific TCRs, which suggests that these TCRs underwent clonal expansion. Smaller NN-distances were partly driven by shorter CDR3-alpha lengths in active tuberculosis patients, and statistical significance was not reached for the TCR-beta difference. A classifier using the diverse GMM-specific repertoire reached approximately 84% accuracy (AUROC about 0.91), compared with around 68% accuracy using GEM motif frequencies.

The chain joins TRBV6-1 to TRBJ1-5, with the identity of the D gene unclear. Sample: PBMCs. This receptor was obtained from a donor aged 10-29 years with latent tuberculosis or without tuberculosis infection. The sequenced DNA is TGTGCCAGCAGTGACACCAACGTCGGTAGCAATCAGCCCCAGCATTTT. Its protein reads: CASSDTNVGSNQPQHF.